This T cell receptor beta chain was recovered during a study of T cells in Graves' hyperthyroidism and ophthalmopathy. Findings and caveats of the study: Most clonotypes expanded in the thyroid (above 0.001) were also present in blood.

This CDR3 is built from 13 residues. The V gene end was trimmed by 5 bases and the J gene end by 0 bases; junction bases not matched to a gene: 1. The V gene's germline CDR1 is MNHEY and CDR2 SMNVEV (reference sequence). It was RNA transcripts that yielded the amplified TCR beta CDR3 regions. The HTBI primer set served for first-round RT-PCR of the TCR CDR3. MiXCR, applied by TCRdb to the multiplex PCR reads, yields one record per CDR3 protein. The sample shows hundreds of thousands of distinct CDR3 sequences, more than 20% of them seen only once. This clonotype was counted at least ten times. What it recognizes is unknown.

This sequence originates from a man aged 25-45 years with Graves' ophthalmopathy. The chain uses TRBV27 and TRBJ2-7; 7 bases match TRBD1. Sequences were obtained from blood. In DNA, the CDR3 is TGTGCCAGCAGTGGGACAGACTCCTACGAGCAGTACTTC. Amino acids: CASSGTDSYEQYF.